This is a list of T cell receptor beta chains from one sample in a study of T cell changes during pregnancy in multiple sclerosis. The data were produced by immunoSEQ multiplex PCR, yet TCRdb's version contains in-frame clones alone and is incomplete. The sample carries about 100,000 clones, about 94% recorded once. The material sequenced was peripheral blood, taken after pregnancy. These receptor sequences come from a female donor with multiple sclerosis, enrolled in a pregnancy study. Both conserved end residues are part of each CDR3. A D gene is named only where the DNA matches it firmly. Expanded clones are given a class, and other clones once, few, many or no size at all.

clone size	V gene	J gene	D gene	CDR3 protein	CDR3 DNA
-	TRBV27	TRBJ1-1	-	CASKGGTEAFF	TGTGCCAGCAAAGGAGGCACTGAAGCTTTCTTT
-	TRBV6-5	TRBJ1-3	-	CASSITRQGNTIYF	TGTGCCAGCAGTATTACACGACAGGGAAACACCATATATTTT
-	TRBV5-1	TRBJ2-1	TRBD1	CASSPGLIGTVYMDEQFF	TGCGCCAGCAGCCCGGGGTTAATCGGGACAGTCTACATGGATGAGCAGTTCTTC
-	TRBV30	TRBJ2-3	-	CASDSSSTDTQYF	TGTGCCTCTGACTCGTCTAGCACAGATACGCAGTATTTT
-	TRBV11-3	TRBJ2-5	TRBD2	CASRGGIFSGRNAVETLDF	TGTGCCAGCAGAGGGGGAATCTTCAGCGGGAGGAACGCTGTCGAGACGTTGGACTTC
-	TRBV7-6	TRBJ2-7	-	CASSPLPGSSYEQYF	TGTGCCAGCAGCCCTCTCCCCGGGAGCTCCTACGAGCAGTACTTC
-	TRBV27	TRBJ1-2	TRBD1	CASSQGAGGYTF	TGTGCCAGCAGTCAGGGGGCGGGGGGCTACACCTTC
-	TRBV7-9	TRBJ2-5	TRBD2	CASSPGGTPMGETQYF	TGTGCCAGCAGCCCGGGGGGGACACCAATGGGGGAGACCCAGTACTTC
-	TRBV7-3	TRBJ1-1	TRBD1	CASSFMVLGTGNTEAFF	TGTGCCAGCAGCTTCATGGTGCTCGGGACAGGGAACACTGAAGCTTTCTTT
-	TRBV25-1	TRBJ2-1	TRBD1	CASSGSQGDNEQFF	TGTGCCAGCAGTGGGTCACAGGGGGACAATGAGCAGTTCTTC
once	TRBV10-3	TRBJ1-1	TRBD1	CAISEFGGQGASGAFF	TGTGCCATCAGTGAGTTCGGGGGGCAGGGGGCGAGTGGAGCTTTCTTT
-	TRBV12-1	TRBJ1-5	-	CASSFEGAAPLWNQPQHF	TGTGCCAGCAGCTTTGAGGGGGCGGCACCCCTTTGGAATCAGCCCCAGCATTTT
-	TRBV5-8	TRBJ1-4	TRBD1	CASTPDRATEKLFF	TGTGCCAGCACCCCGGACAGGGCGACTGAAAAACTGTTTTTT
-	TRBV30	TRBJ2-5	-	CAWRMIGLQETQYF	TGTGCCTGGAGAATGATAGGACTCCAAGAGACCCAGTACTTC
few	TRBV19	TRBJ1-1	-	CASTPGLGYTEAFF	TGTGCCAGTACCCCAGGGTTGGGGTACACTGAAGCTTTCTTT
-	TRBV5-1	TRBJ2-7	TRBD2	CASSRLAGGGEQYF	TGCGCCAGCAGCCGACTAGCGGGAGGGGGCGAGCAGTACTTC